Listed below are T cell receptor beta chains from one sample, sequenced in a study of CD8 T cells in ankylosing spondylitis. TCRdb passed the 5' RACE reads through MiXCR, listing each CDR3 protein once. Counted here are around 300,000 distinct CDR3 sequences, approximately 15% occurring once; the ten biggest clones make up 1.1%. Sequenced material: blood, either unsorted or a sorted T cell fraction (not recorded which). The receptors come from a male donor with ankylosing spondylitis or in good health (not recorded which). Each CDR3 is given with its conserved first and last residue. A D gene is named only where the DNA matches it firmly. The size of a clone is reported for some rows only, either as once, few or many, or as a class for expanded clones.

j_call,v_call,d_call,clone_size,cdr3_aa
TRBJ2-5,TRBV29-1,-,few,CSFHFLETQYF
TRBJ1-1,TRBV5-6,-,-,CASTQQGMNTEAFF
TRBJ1-2,TRBV20-1,-,few,CSARLGRALWDGYTF
TRBJ2-1,TRBV12-3/TRBV12-4,-,few,CASSLGTVNEQFF
TRBJ1-5,TRBV3-1,-,few,CASSPSTVAQPQHF
TRBJ2-7,TRBV9,-,-,CASSPTGFSSYEQYF
TRBJ1-2,TRBV5-1,TRBD1,-,CASSFSAGGMNYGYTF
TRBJ2-1,TRBV20-1,-,-,CSARDGRANSYNEQFF
TRBJ2-1,TRBV5-1,TRBD1,-,CASSRKSGTGGSYNEQFF
TRBJ2-3,TRBV12-3/TRBV12-4,TRBD1,many,CASRSGTGGSDTQYF
TRBJ1-1,TRBV3-1,TRBD1,few,CASSYRGEGVNTEAFF
TRBJ2-1,TRBV12-3/TRBV12-4,-,-,CASSLSAGRNEQFF
TRBJ2-5,TRBV9,-,few,CALGETQYF
TRBJ2-1,TRBV7-2,TRBD1,-,CASSFRQGDEQFF
TRBJ1-1,TRBV5-1,TRBD1,-,CASSHPRGQNTEAFF
TRBJ2-1,TRBV10-3,-,many,CAISAGSSYNEQFF
TRBJ1-1,TRBV7-2,-,few,CASSQTSVNTEAFF
TRBJ2-1,TRBV7-2,-,many,CASSPTRDEQFF
TRBJ2-1,TRBV20-1,TRBD2,few,CSARDTLAGTQGEQFF
TRBJ2-7,TRBV12-3/TRBV12-4,-,few,CASSFELGSSYEQYF
TRBJ2-1,TRBV4-1,-,many,CASSQGDRRNYNEQFF
TRBJ1-6,TRBV6-1,-,-,CASSALRQLGSPLHF
TRBJ2-5,TRBV12-3/TRBV12-4,-,-,CASSFFLGRETQYF
TRBJ2-2,TRBV12-3/TRBV12-4,TRBD1,few,CASRLTPTGPGELFF
TRBJ2-5,TRBV19,TRBD1,few,CASTDRGETQYF
TRBJ1-1,TRBV10-3,-,few,CAIRTAALNTEAFF
TRBJ2-7,TRBV30,TRBD2,-,CAWSVLGLVDEQYF